A single sample is the source of the 12 T cell receptor beta chains below, sequenced in a study of blood T cell repertoires in COVID-19. TCRdb keeps only in-frame clones here, not all; method: immunoSEQ multiplex PCR. The sample holds about 310,000 clones, around 87% seen once. The sample comprised peripheral blood. The receptors here all came from a man over 45 with active or convalescent COVID-19.

This clone came up a few times. The rearrangement uses TRBV4-1 and TRBJ2-4; 16 nucleotides line up with TRBD2. V was pared by 4 bases and J by 1 base, with 4 bases of the junction left unmatched. CDR1 and CDR2 (germline): MGHRA, YSYEKL. The CDR3 is 18 amino acids. DNA for the CDR3: TGCGCCAGCAGCCCGGGACTAGCGGGGGGGCCGGCCAAAAACATTCAGTACTTC. Its translation: CASSPGLAGGPAKNIQYF.

As to this clone: This CDR3 is also generated by other DNA sequences in the sample. The chain uses TRBV5-1 and TRBJ2-1, with 11 bases matching TRBD2. Looked up from germline, CDR1 is SGHRS and CDR2 is YFSETQ. Trimming at V came to 0 bases and at J to 2 bases, leaving 13 bases not matched to a gene. CDR3 size: 20 residues. The CDR3 loop reads CASSLGVVGIAGGPYNEQFF. In nucleotides, the CDR3 is TGCGCCAGCAGCTTGGGCGTAGTGGGGATAGCGGGGGGGCCCTACAATGAGCAGTTCTTC.

This chain links TRBV7-2 with TRBJ2-1; TRBD1 agrees at 7 bases. CDR3 length: 15 amino acids. J was trimmed by 9 bases and V by 5 bases; bases with no gene match: 13. Germline V gene data show CDR1 as SGHTA and CDR2 as FQGNSA. Written as DNA, the CDR3 is TGTGCCAGCAGCCCGACAGGGATTACTGAGAGTGAGCAGTTCTTC. Its protein is CASSPTGITESEQFF.

The chain joins TRBV30 to TRBJ1-6; possibly TRBD1 for D (5 bases). V lost 5 bases to trimming and J lost 11 bases, with 13 bases between them. CDR1 is GTSNPN and CDR2 is SVGIG in the germline V gene (reference sequence). There are 12 residues in the CDR3. CDR3 coding DNA: TGTGCCTGGGGGAGGGGCGGGACACCCCTCCACTTT. Its protein product is CAWGRGGTPLHF.

This chain uses TRBV18 with TRBJ2-2, with D possibly matching TRBD2 (6 bases). CDR3 length equals 17 residues. Trimming removed 1 base at V and 8 bases at J, with 20 bases between. CDR1 and CDR2 from the germline V gene are KGHSH and LQKENI. This chain's CDR3 is CASSPLLAASPGGELFF. The CDR3 nucleotides are TGTGCCAGCTCACCACTCTTAGCGGCCTCCCCGGGGGGGGAGCTGTTTTTT.

The chain has TRBV7-8 and TRBJ1-2; D perhaps matches TRBD1 (6 bases). V was clipped by 4 bases and J by 2 bases, with 8 bases between them. The CDR3 extends over 13 amino acids. Germline V CDR1 and CDR2: SGHVS, FQNEAQ. This CDR3 reads CASSSGQNYGYTF. In DNA form, the CDR3 reads TGTGCCAGCAGCTCTGGACAGAACTATGGCTACACCTTC.

The chain is built from TRBV6-6 and TRBJ2-7, with D perhaps matching TRBD1 (5 bases). V was pared by 2 bases and J by 9 bases, with 17 bases between. Germline values: CDR1 MNHNY, CDR2 SVGAGI (reference sequence). The CDR3 length is 14 residues. The CDR3 DNA reads as TGTGCCAGCAGTTACGTTCCAGGGTGGAGAGTGCAGTACTTC. It is translated as CASSYVPGWRVQYF.

V gene TRBV5-6 combines with J gene TRBJ2-1; D is ambiguous. Deletions cut 4 bases from V and 7 bases from J, with 12 bases between. The germline CDR1 and CDR2 sequences are SGHDT and YYEEEE. The CDR3 loop spans 13 amino acids. This CDR3 is CASSVGVLNEQFF. The CDR3 coding sequence is TGTGCCAGCAGCGTTGGAGTTCTGAATGAGCAGTTCTTC. Variable domain in full (rest from reference TRBV5-6 and TRBJ2-1): DAGVTQSPTHLIKTRGQQVTLRCSPKSGHDTVSWYQQALGQGPQFIFQYYEEEERQRGNFPDRFSGHQFPNYSSELNVNALLLGDSALYLCASSVGVLNEQFFGPGTRLTVL.

V gene TRBV18 combines with J gene TRBJ1-1; no clear D gene. Germline CDR1 is KGHSH and CDR2 is LQKENI. The V gene lost 2 bases and the J gene lost 1 base, with 8 bases spanning the gap. The CDR3 is 14 amino acids. The chain's CDR3 is CASSPIFQNTEAFF. The CDR3, as DNA: TGTGCCAGCTCACCAATTTTCCAGAACACTGAAGCTTTCTTT.

The chain couples TRBV6-5 to TRBJ1-2, with TRBD1 identical over 12 bases. Germline lookup yields CDR1 MNHEY and CDR2 SVGAGI. Trimming at V came to 0 bases and at J to 10 bases, leaving 9 bases not matched to a gene. The CDR3 totals 16 residues. This CDR3 is CASSYSSSGTGGPYTF. Here the CDR3 DNA reads TGTGCCAGCAGTTACTCATCCTCCGGGACAGGGGGCCCCTACACCTTC.

The V and J genes are TRBV6-2 or TRBV6-3 and TRBJ2-5; 8 bases are a match to TRBD2. This CDR3 is 18 amino acids long. With V trimmed by 0 bases and J by 4 bases, 13 bases remained unmatched. Germline CDR1 MNHEY, CDR2 SVGEGT. CDR3 region: CASSYSWGASGSRETQYF. DNA for the CDR3: TGTGCCAGCAGTTACTCCTGGGGGGCAAGCGGGAGTAGAGAGACCCAGTACTTC.

The chain combines TRBV2 with TRBJ2-3; 12 nucleotides line up with TRBD2. CDR1 and CDR2 (germline): SNHLY, FYNNEI. CDR3 length: 15 residues. Trimming removed 8 bases from V and 2 bases from J; junction bases left unmatched: 5. The CDR3, as DNA: TGTGCCAGCTCTCGACTAGCGGGGGTCACAGATACGCAGTATTTT. It translates to CASSRLAGVTDTQYF.